The rows below give T cell receptor beta chains drawn from one sample of a study of spatial heterogeneity in lung cancer. TCRdb itself ran the 5' RACE reads through MiXCR, one entry per CDR3 protein. The table shows about 94,000 distinct CDR3 sequences, with approximately 19% occurring only once. The sample consisted of PBMCs, taken at follow-up. The receptors stem from a male donor with early-stage non-small cell lung cancer. The CDR3 runs from the conserved cysteine through the conserved F or W. A D gene is named only where the DNA matches it firmly. Clone sizes are given selectively: once, few, many, or a class where the clone is expanded.

TRBJ2-3	-	TRBD2	TRBV10-3	CAASGTSGSGTDTQYF	TGTGCCGCCTCCGGGACTAGCGGGAGTGGGACAGATACGCAGTATTTT
TRBJ2-7	-	TRBD2	TRBV4-2	CASSQSDVSKGLAASYEQYF	TGTGCCAGCAGCCAATCCGATGTCAGTAAGGGACTAGCGGCTTCCTACGAGCAGTACTTC
TRBJ1-5	-	TRBD1	TRBV27	CASSTRTGGQPQHF	TGTGCCAGCAGTACACGGACAGGGGGTCAGCCCCAGCATTTT
TRBJ2-6	-	TRBD1	TRBV7-9	CASSPSGTANSGANVLTF	TGTGCCAGCAGCCCGTCCGGGACAGCCAACTCTGGGGCCAACGTCCTGACTTTC
TRBJ2-5	-	TRBD1	TRBV7-9	CASSRSGGGETQYF	TGTGCCAGCAGCCGTTCAGGGGGCGGGGAGACCCAGTACTTC
TRBJ2-2	-	TRBD1	TRBV5-1	CASRAGGQANTGELFF	TGCGCCAGCAGGGCTGGGGGACAGGCGAACACCGGGGAGCTGTTTTTT
TRBJ1-3	many	TRBD1	TRBV10-3	CAISESEWTGSGNTIYF	TGTGCCATCAGTGAGTCAGAGTGGACAGGGTCTGGAAACACCATATATTTT
TRBJ2-3	-	TRBD2	TRBV7-3	CASSLGWASGLPDTQYF	TGTGCCAGCAGCTTAGGTTGGGCTAGCGGGTTACCGGATACGCAGTATTTT
TRBJ2-2	many	TRBD1	TRBV2	CASSSQGAKNTGELFF	TGTGCCAGCAGTTCACAGGGGGCTAAGAACACCGGGGAGCTGTTTTTT
TRBJ2-1	-	TRBD2	TRBV18	CASSKASGSGEQFF	TGTGCCAGCTCAAAGGCTAGCGGGAGTGGTGAGCAGTTCTTC